The 16 T cell receptor beta chains reported below all come from one sample, sequenced in a study of memory CD4+ T cells and cytomegalovirus serostatus. Single viable CD3+CD4+CD8-CD45RO+ cells were sorted as the memory CD4+ T cells. This table comes from immunoSEQ multiplex PCR, and its TCRdb copy is limited to in-frame clones, with some not included. The table shows 35,000 to 50,000 clones, with 79% occurring only once. The sequencing sample was made of memory CD4+ T cells from blood. Receptors were obtained from an adult in good health and CMV-seronegative.

This clone was found once. J is TRBJ1-2 and V is TRBV5-1; a possible D gene is TRBD1 (6 bases). Germline CDR1 reads SGHRS; CDR2 reads YFSETQ. Deletions cut 1 base from V and 4 bases from J, with 8 bases between. This CDR3 is 13 amino acids long. CDR3 amino acids: CASSLTGSYGYTF. CDR3 DNA: TGCGCCAGCAGCTTGACAGGGAGCTATGGCTACACCTTC.

The chain carries TRBV11-2 and TRBJ2-5; TRBD1 agrees at 11 bases. CDR1 is SGHAT and CDR2 is FQNNGV in the germline V gene. The CDR3 extends over 15 amino acids. V shed 1 base, J shed 5 bases, and the junction held 3 bases outside the gene matches. DNA of the CDR3: TGTGCCAGCAGCTTAGGGGACAGGGGGGGGGAGACCCAGTACTTC. Translated, it gives CASSLGDRGGETQYF.

The chain carries TRBV2 and TRBJ1-2, with 7 bases matching TRBD1. The CDR3 covers 13 residues. The trim removed 7 bases at V and 4 bases at J, leaving 6 bases unmatched. Germline V gene data show CDR1 as SNHLY and CDR2 as FYNNEI. The CDR3, as DNA: TGTGCCAGCACGAGGGGGCGAGGCTATGGCTACACCTTC. Translating it yields CASTRGRGYGYTF.

The gene calls are TRBV7-9 and TRBJ2-5, with no clear D. CDR3 length equals 13 residues. Germline CDR1 and CDR2: SEHNR and FQNEAQ (reference sequence). V was cut by 1 base and J by 1 base, with 4 bases left in between. This CDR3 is CASSLDGQETQYF. The CDR3 DNA follows: TGTGCCAGCAGCTTAGACGGCCAAGAGACCCAGTACTTC.

This chain links TRBV30 with TRBJ1-3, with D tentatively TRBD1 (5 bases). Per the germline V gene, CDR1 is GTSNPN and CDR2 is SVGIG (reference sequence). V lost 4 bases to trimming and J lost 5 bases, with 15 bases between them. CDR3 length: 14 residues. This chain's CDR3 is CAWTPGPSRNTIYF. In DNA form, the CDR3 reads TGTGCCTGGACCCCAGGGCCAAGCAGAAACACCATATATTTT.

The rearrangement joins TRBV18 to TRBJ1-1, with TRBD1 as a possible D gene (5 bases). The CDR3 totals 12 residues. Trimming cost V 3 bases and J 4 bases, with 6 bases left between them. Germline-derived CDR1 and CDR2 are KGHSH and LQKENI. The CDR3 DNA is TGTGCCAGCTCACCGGGGGTCACTGAAGCTTTCTTT. It translates to CASSPGVTEAFF. Using reference TRBV18 and TRBJ1-1 for the parts outside the CDR3, the full variable domain is NAGVMQNPRHLVRRRGQEARLRCSPMKGHSHVYWYRQLPEEGLKFMVYLQKENIIDESGMPKERFSAEFPKEGPSILRIQQVVRGDSAAYFCASSPGVTEAFFGQGTRLTVV.

This clone was seen a single time. This chain connects TRBV7-8 to TRBJ1-1; D perhaps matches TRBD1 (5 bases). Per the germline V gene, CDR1 is SGHVS and CDR2 is FQNEAQ. This CDR3 has 16 residues. V lost 1 base and J 1 base, leaving 13 bases between the germline ends. The CDR3 sequence is CASSLDSGLRNTEAFF. In nucleotides, the CDR3 is TGTGCCAGCAGCTTAGATTCGGGACTTCGGAACACTGAAGCTTTCTTT.

A note on this clone: Mismatch with germline at one junction end may stem from a read error. The V gene is TRBV18, the J gene TRBJ2-7; 10 bases fit TRBD1. Germline V gives CDR1 KGHSH, CDR2 LQKENI. The CDR3 totals 14 residues. CDR3 residues: CASTPGQGTYEQYF. The CDR3 DNA follows: TGTGCCAGCACACCGGGACAGGGGACCTACGAGCAGTACTTC.

This clone was detected once. This CDR3 reads CASSERPDAGSGYTF. CDR3 coding DNA: TGTGCCAGCAGCGAGAGACCGGATGCCGGCTCGGGCTACACCTTC. The chain has TRBV5-4 and TRBJ1-2; D is undetermined. Trimming removed 4 bases from V and 8 bases from J, with 21 bases in between. This CDR3 spans 15 amino acids. Germline V gene lookup returns CDR1 SGHNT and CDR2 YYREEE (reference sequence).

The rearrangement uses TRBV5-6 and TRBJ1-2; no definite D call. The germline V gene encodes CDR1 SGHDT and CDR2 YYEEEE. The CDR3 extends over 13 amino acids. Trimming left V 1 base short and J 4 bases short, with 8 bases between. The CDR3 region is CASSLLNPYGYTF. The CDR3 DNA is TGTGCCAGCAGCTTGTTAAATCCCTATGGCTACACCTTC.

This sequence joins TRBV11-2 and TRBJ1-2; 9 nucleotides line up with TRBD1. The CDR3 is 14 residues long. Trimming took 2 bases from V and 8 from J; bases not matched to a gene: 6. Germline CDR1 SGHAT, CDR2 FQNNGV. CDR3 sequence reads: CASSLPGTGKGYTF. CDR3 DNA: TGTGCCAGCAGCTTACCAGGGACAGGGAAAGGCTACACCTTC.

V and J are TRBV19 and TRBJ1-4; TRBD1 is a possible D gene (5 bases). The CDR3 loop spans 14 amino acids. Per germline, CDR1 LNHDA and CDR2 SQIVND (reference sequence). The V and J ends lost 3 bases and 5 bases respectively, with 10 bases between them. Here the CDR3 reads CASSMGGENEKLFF. DNA of the CDR3: TGTGCCAGTAGTATGGGGGGAGAAAATGAAAAACTGTTTTTT.

This rearrangement joins TRBV20-1 to TRBJ2-5; TRBD1 matches at 8 bases. The CDR3 consists of 11 residues. V trimming: 7 bases; J trimming: 5 bases; junction bases outside the gene matches: 3. The germline gives CDR1 DFQATT, CDR2 SNEGSKA (reference sequence). CDR3 region: CSVDRDETQYF. The CDR3 coding sequence is TGCAGTGTGGACAGGGATGAGACCCAGTACTTC.

In this sample, this clone turned up a few times. The chain joins TRBV7-9 to TRBJ2-2, with TRBD2 as a possible D gene (5 bases). The V end lost 2 bases, the J end lost 7 bases, and 17 bases lay between the germline ends. Germline V lookup: CDR1 SEHNR, CDR2 FQNEAQ (reference sequence). The CDR3 extends over 16 amino acids. CDR3 nucleotides: TGTGCCAGCAGCTTAAGGCGTACGGGGTTCGGCGGGGAGCTGTTTTTT. Translating it yields CASSLRRTGFGGELFF.

V and J are TRBV2 and TRBJ1-5; D is perhaps TRBD1 (5 bases). Trimming stripped 6 bases from V and 2 bases from J, with 14 bases between. In germline, CDR1 is SNHLY, CDR2 FYNNEI. This CDR3 contains 15 residues. The CDR3 region is CASSAGTRRNQPQHF. The CDR3, as DNA: TGTGCCAGCAGCGCAGGGACTCGGCGCAATCAGCCCCAGCATTTT. The full variable domain, with the rest looked up from reference TRBV2 and TRBJ1-5, is EPEVTQTPSHQVTQMGQEVILRCVPISNHLYFYWYRQILGQKVEFLVSFYNNEISEKSEIFDDQFSVERPDGSNFTLKIRSTKLEDSAMYFCASSAGTRRNQPQHFGDGTRLSIL.

The chain joins TRBV6-5 to TRBJ2-7; TRBD2 matches 13 bases. J gave up 6 bases and V 6 bases, and 5 bases lay outside the gene matches. Germline V gene lookup returns CDR1 MNHEY and CDR2 SVGAGI. The CDR3 sequence is 14 residues long. CDR3 region: CASSPTSGRVEQYF. The CDR3 DNA sequence: TGTGCCAGCAGCCCCACTAGCGGGAGGGTCGAGCAGTACTTC.